This TCR beta chain appears in the sequencing data of a study of shared clonotypes between healthy human individuals (TCRdb year 2020). Broadly, across the study: A couple of women and a few men aged 18 to 49 years were included in the cohort. For each donor, CD4 naive and CD4 memory were each run on three plates, CD8 naive on two plates, and CD8 memory on one plate. Blood TCR repertoires of roughly five healthy adults were deeply sequenced to estimate repertoire size and the extent of clonotype sharing between individuals. Libraries were prepared and TCR repertoires were sequenced by different laboratories using diverse techniques, in order to increase sequencing depth and limit assay-specific biases. Leukapheresis yielded between about 0.85 and 10 billion PBMCs per donor. What the work shows at the level of the full study, not this receptor alone: Based on pairwise subsampling, the degree of clonotype sharing among donors was expected to be affected by sequencing depth. Naive subsets generally had larger estimated clonotype richness than memory subsets. Compared with non-shared clonotypes, the clonotypes found in all four sorted-subset donors had higher generation probabilities. Incomplete sequencing was indicated by rarefaction of sorted-subset datasets, despite the large sequencing depth. The genetic and exposure-history diversity represented was limited by the small number of donors. Sampling was limited to blood, and TCR repertoires in tissue likely differ from TCR repertoires in blood. When a handful of donors were compared, the shared fraction of clonotypes was about 5% for naive CD4, roughly 3.3% for naive CD8, 2.3% for memory CD4, and 0.35% to 0.4% for memory CD8.

On this clone: No cognate antigen has been identified for it. Base qualities are not recorded, but no much larger clone differs from it by a single base.

Donors were healthy HIV-negative adults with no recently reported acute infections or vaccinations. All donors were Caucasian adults living in Nashville, Tennessee, USA. Magnetic negative selection was used to enrich CD4+ T cells, after which naive cells were positively selected on CD45RA and the negative fraction became the memory subset. Blood was collected by leukapheresis, and PBMCs were isolated by Ficoll-Histopaque density gradient centrifugation and then cryopreserved in liquid nitrogen vapor phase. Purity and quantity of every magnetically sorted T cell population were checked by analytical flow cytometry. Genomic DNA was isolated from every sorted fraction and measured by UV absorbance on a Nanodrop 2000c. CDR1 and CDR2, looked up from the germline V gene, are MDHEN and SYDVKM. V trim: 6 bases; J trim: 4 bases; unmatched bases: 17. Its CDR3 holds 17 amino acids, cysteine through phenylalanine. Of all the DNA, just the CDR3 is kept, 51 bases in frame from base 1.

Using the deep immunoSEQ assay, multiplex PCR amplified TCR CDR3 regions from genomic DNA. Genomic DNA extracted from each cell subset was distributed evenly over all wells of several immunoSEQ 96-well plates, and each plate served as one replicate. For sorted subsets, about 210 ng of genomic DNA, equivalent to some 30,000 T cell genomes, went into each replicate PCR. The purified libraries were quantified using a Qubit 3.0 fluorometer, sized with a Bioanalyzer 2100, and then quantified again using the KAPA Library Quantification kit. Each immunoSEQ 96-well plate was sequenced on its own single-read 150-cycle Illumina NextSeq 550 flow cell. The paper's processing steps were these. Because the immunoSEQ output held only junctional sequences and lacked quality scores, the filtering could not match the filtering applied to full-length reads. Sequences were annotated with PyIR, a Python wrapper for IgBLAST v1.9, using IMGT germline references to assign V/J genes and CDR3. Reads were filtered out if the reads had weak V/J assignments (E-value above 1e-6), no CDR3, stop codons, out-of-frame junctions, or ambiguous translated residues. V3J clonotypes were defined as sequences sharing an identical inferred V gene, J gene, and CDR3 amino acid sequence. The percentage overlap between two repertoires was calculated by dividing the number of shared unique clonotypes by the size of the smaller repertoire. Repertoire richness was assessed with RTK rarefaction, the Chao1 estimator, and Recon v2.1 estimates of unobserved clonotypes. Generation probabilities for all TCRbeta clonotypes obtained by the gDNA method from a handful of donors were computed using OLGA. This immuneACCESS table, as held by TCRdb, lists in-frame sequences with V and J called but not all clones. Of the missing ones, under half trace to an unresolved V gene in checked studies; the others have no known cause. The V and J calls and the clone size are those of that table, but D and trimming were determined from the DNA. Here the sample has fewer than 3 million clones; 85% to 95% occur a single time. 0.3% to 0.45% of the sample comes from the top ten.

The sequence is built from TRBV28 and TRBJ2-7; a stretch of 8 junction bases matches TRBD2. The sequenced sample was naive CD4+ T cells from PBMCs. The cell subset or site label corresponds to: CD45RA+ positively selected. The TCR originated in a man in his late teens or twenties in good health. Some clones in this sample may be carry-over from other donors' samples. The DNA is TGTGCCAGCAGGGGCCGGGGTTTGAGCGGGAGTTCTTACGAGCAGTACTTC. Its amino acids are CASRGRGLSGSSYEQYF.